The 28 T cell receptor beta chains given below trace back to one sample, sequenced in a study of blood T cells in healthy people across ages. Through a sample-barcoded 5' primer and a J-beta primer mix, a second PCR was run for roughly 6 to 11 cycles. TCRdb redid the calling of the 5' RACE reads with MiXCR, one entry per CDR3 protein. The repertoire includes about 1.5 million distinct CDR3 sequences, around 40% of them detected once, and approximately 4% sits in the top ten. Sequenced: blood. These receptors all come from a woman aged 18-35 years in good health.

This chain joins TRBV2 and TRBJ1-2; D gene uncertain. Per the germline V gene, CDR1 is SNHLY and CDR2 is FYNNEI. The CDR3 has 13 amino acids. The V gene lost 2 bases and the J gene lost 1 base, with 5 bases spanning the gap. The CDR3 coding sequence is TGTGCCAGCAGTGAATCGCATAACTATGGCTACACCTTC. Amino acids: CASSESHNYGYTF. The full variable domain, in which reference TRBV2 and TRBJ1-2 provide the parts outside the CDR3, is EPEVTQTPSHQVTQMGQEVILRCVPISNHLYFYWYRQILGQKVEFLVSFYNNEISEKSEIFDDQFSVERPDGSNFTLKIRSTKLEDSAMYFCASSESHNYGYTFGSGTRLTVV.

This clonotype was seen only a few times. The genes are TRBV6-2 or TRBV6-3 and TRBJ1-5; weak D call: TRBD1 (5 bases). Per germline, CDR1 MNHEY and CDR2 SVGEGT. This CDR3 is built from 14 residues. V lost 1 base, J lost 4 bases, and 8 bases lay in between. CDR3 residues: CASSYWRGNQPQHF. DNA of the CDR3: TGTGCCAGCAGTTACTGGCGGGGGAATCAGCCCCAGCATTTT.

This clonotype has a single count. CDR3 loop: CASSSRGGLIGELFF. The CDR3 nucleotides read TGTGCCAGCAGCTCACGCGGGGGCTTAATCGGGGAGCTGTTTTTT. The chain is built from TRBV7-2 and TRBJ2-2; D is possibly TRBD2 (7 bases). In germline, CDR1 is SGHTA, CDR2 FQGNSA. The CDR3 contains 15 residues. V lost 4 bases and J lost 7, with 16 bases in between.

The chain links TRBV4-2 to TRBJ2-1, with 7 bases matching TRBD2. V gave up 4 bases and J gave up 6 bases; unmatched junction bases: 6. Germline-derived CDR1 and CDR2 are LGHNA and YNFKEQ. The CDR3 has 14 amino acids. The CDR3: CASSLIGEGNEQFF. Here the CDR3 DNA reads TGTGCCAGCAGCCTGATTGGGGAGGGCAATGAGCAGTTCTTC.

This clonotype came up a few times. The DNA of the CDR3 is TGTGCCAGCAGCCTTACGAGATCGGTAGTTCACGAGCAGTTCTTC. This gives the protein CASSLTRSVVHEQFF. The gene calls are TRBV12-3 or TRBV12-4 and TRBJ2-1; no reliable D call. The length of the CDR3 is 15 residues. V lost 6 bases and J lost 10, with 22 bases in between.

This clonotype occurred a few times. This chain links TRBV9 with TRBJ1-1; D not resolved. This CDR3 is built from 14 residues. V was shortened by 0 bases and J by 0 bases, with 6 bases between the two germline ends. Germline loops: CDR1 SGDLS, CDR2 YYNGEE. CDR3 sequence: CASSVDLMNTEAFF. The CDR3 DNA reads as TGTGCCAGCAGCGTAGACCTGATGAACACTGAAGCTTTCTTT.

This sequence joins TRBV12-3 or TRBV12-4 and TRBJ2-1; D remains ambiguous. The J call may be incorrect, as the DNA end agrees better with TRBJ2-7. This CDR3 is 17 amino acids long. The CDR3: CASSLSAWKSSYNEQYF. The CDR3 coding sequence is TGTGCCAGCAGTCTTTCAGCCTGGAAGAGCTCCTACAATGAGCAGTACTTC.

The genes are TRBV25-1 and TRBJ1-1; weak D call: TRBD1 (5 bases). V lost 1 base and J lost 0, with 15 bases in between. This CDR3 is 17 amino acids long. Germline V gene lookup returns CDR1 MGHDK and CDR2 SYGVNS. The CDR3 bases are TGTGCCAGCAGTGAATTGGGGGGGTGGCGAATGAACACTGAAGCTTTCTTT. It translates to CASSELGGWRMNTEAFF. Based on the CDR3 plus reference TRBV25-1 and TRBJ1-1, the full variable domain is EADIYQTPRYLVIGTGKKITLECSQTMGHDKMYWYQQDPGMELHLIHYSYGVNSTEKGDLSSESTVSRIRTEHFPLTLESARPSHTSQYLCASSELGGWRMNTEAFFGQGTRLTVV.

This clonotype has more than one count but fewer than ten. V usage is TRBV4-3 and J usage is TRBJ2-3; D assignment may be TRBD1 or TRBD2 (6 bases each). Germline V lookup: CDR1 LGHNA, CDR2 YSLEER. This CDR3 is built from 17 residues. The V end was cut by 0 bases, the J end by 1 base, with 14 bases between. CDR3 coding DNA: TGCGCCAGCAGCCAAGATACTGGGGGCGGGGGCACAGATACGCAGTATTTT. Its translation is CASSQDTGGGGTDTQYF.

This clonotype was seen only a few times. The chain joins TRBV9 to TRBJ2-1; no firm D call. Deletions cut 3 bases from V and 4 bases from J, with 8 bases between. The CDR3 sequence is 13 residues long. Germline lookup yields CDR1 SGDLS and CDR2 YYNGEE. The CDR3 DNA follows: TGTGCCAGCAGCGGCCGCAATTACAATGAGCAGTTCTTC. Amino acids: CASSGRNYNEQFF.

The chain couples TRBV25-1 to TRBJ2-5; 8 bases align to TRBD2. This CDR3 comprises 14 residues. V trimming: 5 bases; J trimming: 2 bases; junction bases outside the gene matches: 4. Germline V gene data show CDR1 as MGHDK and CDR2 as SYGVNS. The CDR3 DNA is TGTGCCAGCAGTAACGGGAGGGGACAAGAGACCCAGTACTTC. Translating it yields CASSNGRGQETQYF.

V and J are TRBV25-1 and TRBJ2-2; 9 nucleotides agree with TRBD2. The CDR3 extends over 17 amino acids. V dropped 7 bases and J dropped 0; count of bases not matched to a gene: 9. Looked up from germline, CDR1 is MGHDK and CDR2 is SYGVNS. DNA for the CDR3: TGTGCCAGCACCCCAGGACTAGCGCGCGCGAACACCGGGGAGCTGTTTTTT. Translated: CASTPGLARANTGELFF.

This clonotype was counted at least ten times. V is TRBV7-9 and J is TRBJ1-4; D remains unclear. The CDR3 runs to 14 residues. Germline CDR1 reads SEHNR; CDR2 reads FQNEAQ (reference sequence). The V and J ends lost 5 bases and 0 bases respectively, with 7 bases between them. The CDR3 spells CASSRGTTNEKLFF. The DNA for the CDR3 is TGTGCCAGCAGCCGAGGGACAACTAATGAAAAACTGTTTTTT.

Only a few counts were recorded for this clonotype. The chain uses TRBV20-1 and TRBJ2-1; possible D gene TRBD2, 7 bases. The CDR3 runs to 16 residues. Trimming removed 2 bases at V and 7 bases at J, with 21 bases between. CDR1 and CDR2 (germline): DFQATT, SNEGSKA (reference sequence). The CDR3 bases are TGCAGTGCTAGACCCCCAAGGGGGAGGGCCCGGAATGAGCAGTTCTTC. Its protein is CSARPPRGRARNEQFF.

V gene TRBV7-2 combines with J gene TRBJ1-1, with D possibly matching TRBD1 (5 bases). Per germline, CDR1 SGHTA and CDR2 FQGNSA. This CDR3 is 13 amino acids long. V was clipped by 6 bases and J by 1 base, with 9 bases between them. The CDR3 sequence: CASSIGANTEAFF. The CDR3 coding sequence is TGTGCCAGCAGTATAGGGGCGAACACTGAAGCTTTCTTT.

The genes are TRBV2 and TRBJ2-7; the D is unclear. The CDR3 runs to 17 residues. Germline-derived CDR1 and CDR2 are SNHLY and FYNNEI. V lost 1 base and J lost 2, with 18 bases in between. CDR3 nucleotides: TGTGCCAGCAGTGAAGGTCGGTTAGCAGAAACACCCTACGAGCAGTACTTC. Encoded protein: CASSEGRLAETPYEQYF.

This clonotype was detected many times. The V and J genes are TRBV12-3 or TRBV12-4 and TRBJ2-7, with D unclear. V dropped 3 bases and J dropped 5 bases, with 8 bases sitting between them. This CDR3 comprises 12 residues. Written as DNA, the CDR3 is TGTGCCAGCAGTTTCGTGGGCCACGAGCAGTACTTC. It is translated as CASSFVGHEQYF.

The chain joins TRBV13 to TRBJ2-5, with 8 bases aligning to TRBD1. V shed 5 bases and J 2 bases; nucleotides not matched to a gene: 7. The germline CDR1 and CDR2 sequences are PRHDT and FYEKMQ (reference sequence). The CDR3 runs 15 residues. The CDR3 coding sequence is TGTGCCAGCAGCCTGATGGGGACAGGACAAGAGACCCAGTACTTC. It specifies CASSLMGTGQETQYF.

The chain employs TRBV12-3 or TRBV12-4 and TRBJ1-5; no clear D gene. V was shortened by 7 bases and J by 7 bases, with 8 bases between the two germline ends. The CDR3 has 11 amino acids. The CDR3 sequence: CASILPQPQHF. As DNA, the CDR3 is TGTGCCAGCATACTTCCCCAGCCCCAGCATTTT.

The V call is TRBV7-2, the J call TRBJ2-1, with a tentative D call TRBD2 (6 bases). CDR3 size: 15 residues. Trimming removed 1 base from V and 4 bases from J, with 11 bases in between. Germline CDR1 is SGHTA and CDR2 is FQGNSA. CDR3 in DNA: TGTGCCAGCAGCTTAGAGTCCGGGAGTTACAATGAGCAGTTCTTC. Translated, it gives CASSLESGSYNEQFF.

The V gene is TRBV21-1, the J gene TRBJ2-1. TRBV21-1 is a recognized pseudogene. The CDR3 runs 13 residues. The CDR3 spells CASSGPDEDEQFF. Written as DNA, the CDR3 is TGTGCCAGCAGCGGACCGGATGAGGATGAGCAGTTCTTC.

This clonotype was picked up a small number of times. This chain joins TRBV6-2 or TRBV6-3 and TRBJ1-5; no reliable D call. Germline-derived CDR1 and CDR2 are MNHEY and SVGEGT. The V end was cut by 0 bases, the J end by 3 bases, with 12 bases between. The CDR3 consists of 16 residues. The DNA of the CDR3 is TGTGCCAGCAGTTACTCGAAGAACAGCCACAATCAGCCCCAGCATTTT. Protein: CASSYSKNSHNQPQHF.

This chain links TRBV7-8 with TRBJ2-3; D ambiguous. CDR1 SGHVS and CDR2 FQNEAQ come from the germline V gene. Between the trimmed V and J ends, which lost 5 bases and 4 bases, there was a span of 10 bases. The CDR3 spans 13 residues. The CDR3 spells CASSRVEADTQYF. The CDR3 nucleotides are TGTGCCAGCAGCCGGGTAGAGGCAGATACGCAGTATTTT.

This clonotype was observed a few times. The chain recombines TRBV5-1 with TRBJ2-3; D remains unclear. Germline CDR1 SGHRS, CDR2 YFSETQ. CDR3 length: 15 amino acids. The germline V and J ends were trimmed by 0 bases and 1 base, with 9 bases remaining between them. Written as DNA, the CDR3 is TGCGCCAGCAGCTTGGGAGTAAGGGGCACAGATACGCAGTATTTT. Protein sequence: CASSLGVRGTDTQYF.

The J gene is TRBJ2-7, the V gene TRBV6-1; D perhaps matches TRBD1 (6 bases). The J call may be mistaken, given a closer DNA end match to TRBJ2-5. In germline, CDR1 is MNHNS, CDR2 SASEGT. There are 14 residues in the CDR3. The CDR3 DNA reads TGTGCCAGCATATCGGGACACCAGTCGGAGACCCAGTACTTC. Translated: CASISGHQSETQYF.

The rearrangement uses TRBV12-3 or TRBV12-4 and TRBJ2-1; maybe TRBD2 (5 bases). This CDR3 region has 15 residues. V lost 6 bases and J lost 1, with 13 bases in between. The CDR3 bases are TGTGCCAGCAGCCTAAGCGGAAAGTCCTACAATGAGCAGTTCTTC. This gives the protein CASSLSGKSYNEQFF.

This clonotype was observed a few times. The V call is TRBV30, the J call TRBJ2-7; D is possibly TRBD2 (6 bases). The CDR3 totals 14 residues. The germline V gene encodes CDR1 GTSNPN and CDR2 SVGIG (reference sequence). Between the trimmed V and J ends, which lost 8 bases and 0 bases, there was a span of 17 bases. The CDR3 here is CAVASSGSSYEQYF. The CDR3 DNA reads TGTGCCGTAGCGAGTAGCGGCAGCTCCTACGAGCAGTACTTC.

On this clonotype: A much larger clone is a single base away; this may be a read error. The chain is built from TRBV29-1 and TRBJ2-1; D possibly corresponds to TRBD2 (6 bases). The J call could be wrong; TRBJ2-7 is a better fit for the DNA end. Germline CDR1 and CDR2: SQVTM and ANQGSEA. This CDR3 comprises 14 residues. The CDR3 sequence: CSVDVGSSYNEQYF. The CDR3 DNA reads TGCAGCGTTGATGTCGGGAGCTCCTACAATGAGCAGTACTTC.